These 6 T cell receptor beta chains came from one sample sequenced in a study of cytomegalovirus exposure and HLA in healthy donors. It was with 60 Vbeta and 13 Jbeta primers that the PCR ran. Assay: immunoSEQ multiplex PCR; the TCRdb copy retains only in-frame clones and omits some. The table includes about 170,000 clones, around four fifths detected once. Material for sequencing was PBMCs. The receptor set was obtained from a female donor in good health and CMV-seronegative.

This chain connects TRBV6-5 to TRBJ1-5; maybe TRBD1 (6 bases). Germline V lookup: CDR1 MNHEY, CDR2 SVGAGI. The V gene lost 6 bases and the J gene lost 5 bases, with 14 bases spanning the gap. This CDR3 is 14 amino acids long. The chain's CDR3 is CASRPPGHHQPQHF. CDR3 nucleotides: TGTGCCAGCAGACCACCGGGACATCATCAGCCCCAGCATTTT.

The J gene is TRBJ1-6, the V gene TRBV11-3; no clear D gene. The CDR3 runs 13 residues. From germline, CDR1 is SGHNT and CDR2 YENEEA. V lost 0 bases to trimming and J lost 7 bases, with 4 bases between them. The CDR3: CASSLDPNSPLHF. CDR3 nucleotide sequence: TGTGCCAGCAGCTTAGATCCGAATTCACCCCTCCACTTT.

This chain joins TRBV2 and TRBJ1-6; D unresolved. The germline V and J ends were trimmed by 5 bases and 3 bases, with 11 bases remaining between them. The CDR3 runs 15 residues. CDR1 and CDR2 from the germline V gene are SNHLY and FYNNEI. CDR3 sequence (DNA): TGTGCCAGCAGTATTGTGGGAGGCTATAATTCACCCCTCCACTTT. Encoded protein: CASSIVGGYNSPLHF.

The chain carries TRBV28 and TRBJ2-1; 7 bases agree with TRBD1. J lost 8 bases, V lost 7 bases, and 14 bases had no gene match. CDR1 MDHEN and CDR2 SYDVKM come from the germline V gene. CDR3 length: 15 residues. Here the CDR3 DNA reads TGTGCCAGCACCCAAACAGGGGTTAGGTCGGATGAGCAGTTCTTC. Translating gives CASTQTGVRSDEQFF.

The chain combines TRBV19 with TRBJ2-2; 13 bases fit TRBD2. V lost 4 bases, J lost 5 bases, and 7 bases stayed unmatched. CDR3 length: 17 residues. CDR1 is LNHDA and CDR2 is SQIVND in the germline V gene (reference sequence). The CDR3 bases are TGTGCCAGTAGTAGAAGGACTAGCGGGAGTTTTACCGGGGAGCTGTTTTTT. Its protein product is CASSRRTSGSFTGELFF. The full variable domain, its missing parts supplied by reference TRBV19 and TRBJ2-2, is DGGITQSPKYLFRKEGQNVTLSCEQNLNHDAMYWYRQDPGQGLRLIYYSQIVNDFQKGDIAEGYSVSREKKESFPLTVTSAQKNPTAFYLCASSRRTSGSFTGELFFGEGSRLTVL.

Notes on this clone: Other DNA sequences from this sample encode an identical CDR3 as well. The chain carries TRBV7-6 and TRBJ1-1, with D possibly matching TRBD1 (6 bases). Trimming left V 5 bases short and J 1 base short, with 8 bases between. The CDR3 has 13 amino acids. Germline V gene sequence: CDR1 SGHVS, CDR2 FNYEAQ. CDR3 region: CASSVQGNTEAFF. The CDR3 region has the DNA TGTGCCAGCAGCGTACAGGGGAACACTGAAGCTTTCTTT.